Listed below are T cell receptor beta chains from one sample, sequenced in a study of naive and memory T cell subsets. TCRdb passed the UMI-ligation and nested PCR reads through MiXCR, listing each CDR3 protein once. The sample holds 95,000 to 150,000 distinct CDR3 sequences, roughly 36% seen once. Sample: central memory CD4+ T cells from blood. The receptors derive from a human donor in good health. The CDR3 runs from the conserved cysteine through the conserved F or W. A D gene is named only where the DNA matches it firmly. Only some rows state a clone size, as once, few, many or a class for expanded clones.

TRBJ2-2	TRBV13	.	once	CASSFSAVKGELFF	TGTGCCAGCAGCTTTAGTGCGGTGAAGGGGGAGCTGTTTTTT
TRBJ2-3	TRBV12-3/TRBV12-4	.	few	CASSLDSASTSTDTQYF	TGTGCCAGCAGTTTGGATAGCGCGTCAACTAGCACAGATACGCAGTATTTT
TRBJ1-4	TRBV12-3/TRBV12-4	.	few	CASSLWGTSPNEKLFF	TGTGCCAGCAGTTTGTGGGGGACCTCCCCCAATGAAAAACTGTTTTTT
TRBJ2-5	TRBV18	.	once	CASSQGPAGQETQYF	TGTGCCAGCTCACAGGGGCCGGCAGGCCAAGAGACCCAGTACTTC
TRBJ2-5	TRBV7-2	.	.	CASSLAVMGGETQYF	TGTGCCAGCAGCTTAGCGGTAATGGGCGGGGAGACCCAGTACTTC
TRBJ2-6	TRBV7-3	TRBD1	few	CASSKTGTGVSGANVLTF	TGTGCCAGCAGCAAAACCGGGACAGGGGTCTCTGGGGCCAACGTCCTGACTTTC
TRBJ2-2	TRBV7-2	.	.	CASSFRTGELFF	TGTGCCAGCAGCTTCAGGACCGGGGAGCTGTTTTTT
TRBJ2-7	TRBV28	.	.	CASSLPEAQYGQYF	TGTGCCAGCAGTTTGCCCGAGGCCCAGTACGGGCAGTACTTC
TRBJ2-3	TRBV28	.	few	CASKSGPDTQYF	TGTGCCAGCAAGAGCGGGCCAGATACGCAGTATTTT
TRBJ2-1	TRBV6-6	.	.	CASSYPASSYNEQFF	TGTGCCAGCAGTTACCCCGCTAGCTCCTACAATGAGCAGTTCTTC
TRBJ2-1	TRBV19	.	.	CSTGGNGEQFF	TGTAGTACCGGAGGGAACGGTGAGCAGTTCTTC
TRBJ1-1	TRBV28	TRBD1	.	CASSPGTGAWNTEAFF	TGTGCCAGCAGTCCGGGGACAGGGGCTTGGAACACTGAAGCTTTCTTT
TRBJ2-7	TRBV9	.	few	CASSVYAGTQTYEQYF	TGTGCCAGCAGCGTCTACGCCGGGACACAGACCTACGAGCAGTACTTC
TRBJ2-3	TRBV28	TRBD1	.	CASSLWTGNTDTQYF	TGTGCCAGCAGTCTCTGGACAGGGAACACAGATACGCAGTATTTT
TRBJ2-4	TRBV27	.	.	CASSSLGAKNIQYF	TGTGCCAGCAGTTCTTTAGGAGCCAAAAACATTCAGTACTTC
TRBJ1-5	TRBV19	.	few	CASSFPAGNQPQHF	TGTGCCAGTAGTTTTCCGGCAGGCAATCAGCCCCAGCATTTT
TRBJ2-2	TRBV11-2	.	few	CASSKRGFGDTGELFF	TGTGCCAGCAGCAAGAGAGGGTTCGGGGACACCGGGGAGCTGTTTTTT
TRBJ2-3	TRBV27	.	once	CASRTRDLQTSTQYF	TGTGCCAGCCGAACCCGGGACTTACAGACGAGTACGCAGTATTTT
TRBJ2-5	TRBV7-9	TRBD2	few	CASSRAGTRRETQYF	TGTGCCAGCAGCCGCGCCGGGACTAGGCGAGAGACCCAGTACTTC
TRBJ1-5	TRBV28	TRBD1	few	CASSHSQGAANQPQHF	TGTGCCAGCAGTCACTCACAGGGGGCAGCCAATCAGCCCCAGCATTTT
TRBJ2-4	TRBV7-2	TRBD2	.	CASSFYSGVAKNIQYF	TGTGCCAGCAGCTTTTATAGCGGGGTAGCCAAAAACATTCAGTACTTC
TRBJ2-1	TRBV4-1	.	.	CASSQVWKDGSSYNEQFF	TGCGCCAGCAGCCAAGTCTGGAAGGACGGGAGCTCCTACAATGAGCAGTTCTTC
TRBJ1-6	TRBV20-1	.	many	CSARDSQGKSPLHF	TGCAGTGCTAGAGATAGCCAGGGTAAATCACCCCTCCACTTT
TRBJ2-5	TRBV29-1	.	few	CSVDQGRQETQYF	TGCAGCGTTGATCAGGGGCGCCAAGAGACCCAGTACTTC
TRBJ2-1	TRBV30	.	.	CAWGQSKRGQFF	TGTGCCTGGGGACAGTCTAAGAGGGGGCAGTTCTTC
TRBJ2-2	TRBV5-1	.	few	CASRLGGVTGELFF	TGCGCCAGCAGACTAGGGGGAGTCACCGGGGAGCTGTTTTTT
TRBJ2-1	TRBV6-1	TRBD2	.	CASMKGTSGSQNEQFF	TGTGCCAGCATGAAAGGGACTAGCGGGAGTCAAAATGAGCAGTTCTTC